This T cell receptor beta chain was captured by sequencing in a study of graft-versus-host responses after intestinal transplantation. Germline V lookup: CDR1 MGHDK, CDR2 SYGVNS. The V end lost 6 bases, the J end lost 3 bases, and 5 bases lay between the germline ends. The CDR3 runs to 12 residues. Study observations and caveats: Peak levels of circulating GvH clones tracked with early post-transplant HvG declines.

Notes on this clone: The antigen remains undetermined.

Data came from immunoSEQ multiplex PCR; TCRdb stores just in-frame clones and leaves some out. The sample holds 90,000 to 130,000 clones; more than 90% are singletons and the top ten take 0.23%. The sample consisted of unstimulated CD4+ T cells sorted from spleen or lymph node cells, taken before transplant. The receptor's source is a human donor who was the organ donor for an intestinal transplant. V and J are TRBV25-1 and TRBJ1-4; D is unclear. CDR3 DNA sequence: TGTGCCAGCAGGACACCTAATGAAAAACTGTTTTTT. This gives the protein CASRTPNEKLFF.